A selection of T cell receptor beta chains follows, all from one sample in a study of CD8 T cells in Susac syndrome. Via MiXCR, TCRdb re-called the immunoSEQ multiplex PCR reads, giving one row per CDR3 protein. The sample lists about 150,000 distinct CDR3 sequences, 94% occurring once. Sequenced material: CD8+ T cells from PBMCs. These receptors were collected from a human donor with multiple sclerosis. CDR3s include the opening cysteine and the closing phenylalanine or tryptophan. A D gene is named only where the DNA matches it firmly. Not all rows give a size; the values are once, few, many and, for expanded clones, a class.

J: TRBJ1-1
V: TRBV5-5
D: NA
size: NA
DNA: TGTGCCAGCAGCTACGGGAGCGCTGAAGCTTTCTTT
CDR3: CASSYGSAEAFF

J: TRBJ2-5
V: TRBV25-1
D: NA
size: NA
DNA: TGTGCCAGCAGTGATTCGGACATCCAAGAGACCCAGTACTTC
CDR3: CASSDSDIQETQYF

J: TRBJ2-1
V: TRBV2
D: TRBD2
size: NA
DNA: TGTGCCAGCAGTGAAAAGGGAGGGCCCTACAATGAGCAGTTCTTC
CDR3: CASSEKGGPYNEQFF

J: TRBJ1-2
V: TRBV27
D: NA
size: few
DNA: TGTGCCAGCAGTTTGGGGCAGGGGCATGGCTACACCTTC
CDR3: CASSLGQGHGYTF

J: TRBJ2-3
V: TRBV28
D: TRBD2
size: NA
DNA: TGTGCCAGCGGGGGACTAGCTCGGGCAGATACGCAGTATTTT
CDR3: CASGGLARADTQYF

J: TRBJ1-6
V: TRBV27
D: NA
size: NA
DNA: TGTGCCAGCAGTTTTGGCCCCAATTCACCCCTCCACTTT
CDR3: CASSFGPNSPLHF

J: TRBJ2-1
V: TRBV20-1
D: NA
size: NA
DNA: TGCAGTGCCCCCCCCGGGACTTTGCTTAATGAGCAGTTCTTC
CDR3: CSAPPGTLLNEQFF

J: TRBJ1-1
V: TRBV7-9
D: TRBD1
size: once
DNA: TGTGCCAGCGGGACAGCGACTGAAGCTTTCTTT
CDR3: CASGTATEAFF

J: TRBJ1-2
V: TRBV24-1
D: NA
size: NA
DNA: TGTGCCACCAGTGATTTCAAAGGCATTGGCTACACCTTC
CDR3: CATSDFKGIGYTF

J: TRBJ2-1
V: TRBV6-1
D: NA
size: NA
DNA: TGTGCCAGCAGTGGGAACTTACGAAGCTCCTACAATGAGCAGTTCTTC
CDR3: CASSGNLRSSYNEQFF

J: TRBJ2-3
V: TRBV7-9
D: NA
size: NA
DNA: TGTGCCAGCAGCTTAGATCCAGATACGCAGTATTTT
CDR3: CASSLDPDTQYF

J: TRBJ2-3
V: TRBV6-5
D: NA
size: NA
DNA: TGTGCCAGCAGTTACTATGGCTCCAGCCAGGGTACGCAGTATTTT
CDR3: CASSYYGSSQGTQYF

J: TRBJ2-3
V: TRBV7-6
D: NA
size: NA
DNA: TGTGCCAGCAGCATGAGGACAGCTAGCACAGATACGCAGTATTTT
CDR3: CASSMRTASTDTQYF

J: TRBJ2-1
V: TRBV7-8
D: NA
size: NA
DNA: TGTGCCAGCAGCTTACGAGGGTTGAGCTACAATGAGCAGTTCTTC
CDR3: CASSLRGLSYNEQFF

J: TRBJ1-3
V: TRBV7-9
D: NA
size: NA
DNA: TGTGCCAGCAGGGGGGAAAAACCCTCTGGAAACACCATATATTTT
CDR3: CASRGEKPSGNTIYF

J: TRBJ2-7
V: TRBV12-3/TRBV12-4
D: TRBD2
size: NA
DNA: TGTGCCAGCAGTTCAGCTAGCGGGGACGGCTACGAGCAGTACTTC
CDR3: CASSSASGDGYEQYF

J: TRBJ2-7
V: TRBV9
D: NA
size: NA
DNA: TGTGCCAGCAGCCCTTTTGAAGGGCGGGGATACGAGCAGTACTTC
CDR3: CASSPFEGRGYEQYF

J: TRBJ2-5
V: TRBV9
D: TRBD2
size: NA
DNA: TGTGCCAGCAGCGCTAGCGGGGCCGACCAAGAGACCCAGTACTTC
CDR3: CASSASGADQETQYF

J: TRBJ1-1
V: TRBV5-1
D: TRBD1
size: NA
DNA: TGCGCCAGCAGCTTGGACAGGGGGAACACTGAAGCTTTCTTT
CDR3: CASSLDRGNTEAFF

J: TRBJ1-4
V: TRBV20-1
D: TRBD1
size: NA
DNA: TGCAGTGCTAGAGATTTGGGACAGGGAAGTGAAAAACTGTTTTTT
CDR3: CSARDLGQGSEKLFF

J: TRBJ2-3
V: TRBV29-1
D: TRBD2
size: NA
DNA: TGCAGCGTTGGTGACCCTGGAGCGGGGCCTAGCACAGATACGCAGTATTTT
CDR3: CSVGDPGAGPSTDTQYF

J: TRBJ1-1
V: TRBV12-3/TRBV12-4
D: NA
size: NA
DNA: TGTGCCAGCACCGCTATTAACACTGAAGCTTTCTTT
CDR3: CASTAINTEAFF

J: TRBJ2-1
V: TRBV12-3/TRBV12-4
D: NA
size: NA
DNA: TGTGCCAGCAGTTTAGTGGGTCTCAATGAGCAGTTCTTC
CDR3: CASSLVGLNEQFF

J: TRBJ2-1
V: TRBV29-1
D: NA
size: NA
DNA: TGCAGCGTTGAGTCGGGGAGCTCCTACAATGAGCAGTTCTTC
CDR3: CSVESGSSYNEQFF

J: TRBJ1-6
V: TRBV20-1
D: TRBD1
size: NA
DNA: TGCAGTGCTAGAGATAGTGGGACAGGGACCTATAATTCACCCCTCCACTTT
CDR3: CSARDSGTGTYNSPLHF

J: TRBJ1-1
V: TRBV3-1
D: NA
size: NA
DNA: TGTGCCAGCAGCCAAGAGGTGGGGAACACTGAAGCTTTCTTT
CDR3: CASSQEVGNTEAFF

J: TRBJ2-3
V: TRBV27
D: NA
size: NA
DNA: TGTGCCAGCAGTTTAAACGGGATACACACAGATACGCAGTATTTT
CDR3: CASSLNGIHTDTQYF

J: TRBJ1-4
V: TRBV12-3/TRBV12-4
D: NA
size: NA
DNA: TGTGCCAGCAGTTCAGGGGTTAGTGAAAAACTGTTTTTT
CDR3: CASSSGVSEKLFF

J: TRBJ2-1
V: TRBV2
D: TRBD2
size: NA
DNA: TGTGCCAGCCATCGTGGACTAGCGGCAAGTGAGCAGTTCTTC
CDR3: CASHRGLAASEQFF

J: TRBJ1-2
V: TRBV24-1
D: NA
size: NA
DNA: TGTGCCACCAGTGATTTGACCGGGGATGGCTACACCTTC
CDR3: CATSDLTGDGYTF

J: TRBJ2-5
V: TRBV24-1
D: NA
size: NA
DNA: TGTGCCACCAGTGATAGGTCCTTTCAAGAGACCCAGTACTTC
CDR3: CATSDRSFQETQYF

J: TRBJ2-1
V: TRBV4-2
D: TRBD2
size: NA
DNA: TGTGCCAGCAGCCAAGACGGGACTAGCGGGGTTAATGAGCAGTTCTTC
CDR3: CASSQDGTSGVNEQFF

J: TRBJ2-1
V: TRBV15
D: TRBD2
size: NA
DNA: TGTGCCACCAGCGTGCTAGCGGGGGCCAATGAGCAGTTCTTC
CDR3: CATSVLAGANEQFF

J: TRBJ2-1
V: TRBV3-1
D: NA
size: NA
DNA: TGTGCCAGCAGTCCTCTCAGCGCGAGCTCCTACAATGAGCAGTTCTTC
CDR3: CASSPLSASSYNEQFF

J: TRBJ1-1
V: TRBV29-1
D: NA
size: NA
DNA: TGCAGCGTTGAAGACCCGGGGGCAGGAGGAGAAGCTTTCTTT
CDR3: CSVEDPGAGGEAFF

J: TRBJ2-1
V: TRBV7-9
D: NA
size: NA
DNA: TGTGCCAGCAGCTTATCATCCGGGAGCTCCTACAATGAGCAGTTCTTC
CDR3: CASSLSSGSSYNEQFF

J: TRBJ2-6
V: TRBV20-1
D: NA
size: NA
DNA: TGCAGTGCTAGAGATTTCTCTGGGGCCAACGTCCTGACTTTC
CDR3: CSARDFSGANVLTF

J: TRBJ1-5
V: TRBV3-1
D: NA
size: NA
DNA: TGTGCCAGCAGCCAAGGACAGGGCAATCAGCCCCAGCATTTT
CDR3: CASSQGQGNQPQHF

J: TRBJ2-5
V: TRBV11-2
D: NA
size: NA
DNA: TGTGCCAGCAGCCATCCTAGGGACCTCGGGTTCTTTGGGACCCAGTACTTC
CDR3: CASSHPRDLGFFGTQYF

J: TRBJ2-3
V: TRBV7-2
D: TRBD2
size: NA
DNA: TGTGCCAGCAGCTATTCCCAGGGGACTAGCGACACAGATACGCAGTATTTT
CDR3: CASSYSQGTSDTDTQYF

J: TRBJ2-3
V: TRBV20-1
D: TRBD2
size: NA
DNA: TGCAGTGCTAACCCCGTTGAGCGGGGGGGCTCAGATACGCAGTATTTT
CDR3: CSANPVERGGSDTQYF

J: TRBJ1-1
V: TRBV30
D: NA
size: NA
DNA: TGTGCCTGGAGTGTACTTGGCAGGAGAACCGCTTTCTTT
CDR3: CAWSVLGRRTAFF

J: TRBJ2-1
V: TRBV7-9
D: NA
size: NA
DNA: TGTGCCAGCAGCTTCCCGTACAATGAGCAGTTCTTC
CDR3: CASSFPYNEQFF

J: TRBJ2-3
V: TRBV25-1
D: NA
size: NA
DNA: TGTGCCAGCAGCGCGTCGGAAGATACGCAGTATTTT
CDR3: CASSASEDTQYF

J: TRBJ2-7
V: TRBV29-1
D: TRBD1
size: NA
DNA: TGCAGCGTCGAGGGACAGGCCGCCTACGAGCAGTACTTC
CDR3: CSVEGQAAYEQYF

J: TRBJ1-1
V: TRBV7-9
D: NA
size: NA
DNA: TGTGCCAGCAGCTTAGGGCACCCCACTGAAGCTTTCTTT
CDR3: CASSLGHPTEAFF

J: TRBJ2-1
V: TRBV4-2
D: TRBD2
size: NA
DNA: TGTGCCAGCAGCCAGGGACTAGCCGATGAGCAGTTCTTC
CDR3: CASSQGLADEQFF

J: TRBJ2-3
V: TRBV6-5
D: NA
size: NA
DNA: TGTGCCAGCAGTGACTCGATAGGGGGCACAGATACGCAGTATTTT
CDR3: CASSDSIGGTDTQYF

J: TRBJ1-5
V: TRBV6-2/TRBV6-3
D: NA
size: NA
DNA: TGTGCCAGCAGTTACGGGGCGAAAAATAGCAATCAGCCCCAGCATTTT
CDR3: CASSYGAKNSNQPQHF

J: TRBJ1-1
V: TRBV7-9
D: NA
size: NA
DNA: TGTGCCAGCAGCTTAGGTCCCCTTCAGGCGCCGAACACTGAAGCTTTCTTT
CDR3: CASSLGPLQAPNTEAFF

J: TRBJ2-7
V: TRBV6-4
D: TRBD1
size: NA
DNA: TGTGCCAGCAAGAAGACAGGGTCTTCCTACGAGCAGTACTTC
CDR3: CASKKTGSSYEQYF

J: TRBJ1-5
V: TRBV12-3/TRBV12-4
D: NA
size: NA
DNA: TGTGCCAGCAGTGCCGGGACCGTTGGGGGTCAGCCCCAGCATTTT
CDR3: CASSAGTVGGQPQHF